This T cell receptor (beta chain) was sequenced during a study of response to subunit inactivated influenza vaccine. The CDR3 runs to 13 residues. Deletions cut 3 bases from V and 2 bases from J, with 6 bases between. Germline-derived CDR1 and CDR2 are SGHKS and YYEKEE (reference sequence). TCRdb fed the RT-PCR reads into MiXCR, producing one record per CDR3 protein. The sample includes 150,000 to 200,000 distinct CDR3 sequences, roughly 11% of them seen just once. This chain joins TRBV5-5 and TRBJ2-4; no definite D call. This specimen was non-naive T cells sorted from PBMCs, taken 45 days after vaccination. The TCR was taken from a man over 45 who received an inactivated influenza vaccine. The CDR3 DNA sequence: TGTGCCAGCAGCTCCGACACCAAAAACATTCAGTACTTC. The encoded protein is CASSSDTKNIQYF.